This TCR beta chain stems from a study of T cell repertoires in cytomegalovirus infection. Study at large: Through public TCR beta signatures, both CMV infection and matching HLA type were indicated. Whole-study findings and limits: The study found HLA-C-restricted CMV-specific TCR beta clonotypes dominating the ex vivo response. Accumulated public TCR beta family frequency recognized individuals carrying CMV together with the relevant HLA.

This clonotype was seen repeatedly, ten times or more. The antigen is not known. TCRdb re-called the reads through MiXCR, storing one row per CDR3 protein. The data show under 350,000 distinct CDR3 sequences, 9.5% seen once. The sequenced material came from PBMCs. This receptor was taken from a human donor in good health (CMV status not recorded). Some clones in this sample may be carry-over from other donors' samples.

CDR3 sequence: CASSASGGPTDTQYF. The CDR3 bases are TGTGCCAGCAGCGCTAGCGGGGGGCCCACAGATACGCAGTATTTT. The chain joins TRBV7-2 to TRBJ2-3; 11 bases agree with TRBD2. Germline V gene lookup returns CDR1 SGHTA and CDR2 FQGNSA. V shed 5 bases and J 2 bases; nucleotides not matched to a gene: 3. The CDR3 has 15 residues.